Following are 22 T cell receptor beta chains from one sample sequenced in a study of PD-1 blockade in classical Hodgkin lymphoma. As for time point: cycle 4 day 1 (C4D1), after 6 weeks of nivolumab. No patient escaped relapse after autologous stem cell transplantation, and brentuximab vedotin exposure varied. This table comes from immunoSEQ multiplex PCR, and its TCRdb copy is limited to in-frame clones, with some not included. The sample lists almost 95,000 clones; more than 80% were seen once. Source: peripheral blood mononuclear cells (PBMCs), taken before the fourth cycle of nivolumab. Receptor source: a human donor with classical Hodgkin lymphoma.

The J gene is TRBJ1-3, the V gene TRBV10-3; D gene ambiguous. Germline CDR1 ENHRY, CDR2 SYGVKD. This CDR3 is 14 amino acids long. V lost 7 bases, J lost 0 bases, and 10 bases lay in between. The CDR3 is CAITPGPSGNTIYF. CDR3 DNA: TGTGCCATCACTCCCGGGCCCTCTGGAAACACCATATATTTT.

The chain recombines TRBV6-5 with TRBJ1-1; D unresolved. The CDR3 runs to 14 residues. The V gene's germline CDR1 is MNHEY and CDR2 SVGAGI. Between the trimmed V and J ends, which lost 7 bases and 0 bases, there was a span of 12 bases. CDR3 sequence (DNA): TGTGCCAGCATCAAGCGGGGTATGAACACTGAAGCTTTCTTT. The encoded protein is CASIKRGMNTEAFF.

This clone has more than one count but fewer than ten. The rearrangement links TRBV7-3 to TRBJ2-2, with a weak D call TRBD1 (6 bases). Germline values: CDR1 SGHTA, CDR2 FQGTGA. The CDR3 runs 16 residues. Trimming shortened V by 3 bases and J by 3 bases, and 14 bases separated the two germline ends. Here the CDR3 DNA reads TGTGCCAGCAGCTTTTTCGGGTCAGGGGACACCGGGGAGCTGTTTTTT. As protein: CASSFFGSGDTGELFF.

V is TRBV6-5 and J is TRBJ2-2; possibly TRBD2 for D (5 bases). CDR3 length: 13 amino acids. Germline V gene sequence: CDR1 MNHEY, CDR2 SVGAGI. V lost 11 bases to trimming and J lost 5 bases, with 15 bases between them. The CDR3 DNA sequence: TGTGCCCCCGGTGAGGGCCGGACCGGGGAGCTGTTTTTT. Its protein is CAPGEGRTGELFF.

The chain links TRBV5-1 to TRBJ1-1; D perhaps matches TRBD1 (5 bases). Trimming left V 0 bases short and J 4 bases short, with 13 bases between. CDR1 and CDR2 from the germline V gene are SGHRS and YFSETQ. This CDR3 region has 15 residues. CDR3 in amino acids: CASSLGQGRVTEAFF. CDR3 DNA sequence: TGCGCCAGCAGCTTGGGGCAGGGCCGGGTCACTGAAGCTTTCTTT.

This clone was seen just once. This chain links TRBV5-1 with TRBJ1-2; TRBD1 matches at 9 bases. CDR3 size: 15 residues. The J segment lost 3 bases and the V segment lost 0 bases, leaving 3 bases of the junction unmatched. Germline CDR1 and CDR2: SGHRS and YFSETQ. The chain's CDR3 is CASSLVTGGDYGYTF. The CDR3 bases are TGCGCCAGCAGCTTGGTCACAGGGGGCGACTATGGCTACACCTTC.

Turning to this clone: Other DNA sequences of this sample code for an identical CDR3. V and J are TRBV5-6 and TRBJ1-1; D is uncertain. V was trimmed by 5 bases and J by 1 base, leaving 15 bases between them. Germline-derived CDR1 and CDR2 are SGHDT and YYEEEE. The CDR3 runs 15 residues. The CDR3 DNA follows: TGTGCCAGCAGTTCCACTCCCGCGGGGAACACTGAAGCTTTCTTT. As protein: CASSSTPAGNTEAFF. Based on the CDR3 plus reference TRBV5-6 and TRBJ1-1, the full variable domain is DAGVTQSPTHLIKTRGQQVTLRCSPKSGHDTVSWYQQALGQGPQFIFQYYEEEERQRGNFPDRFSGHQFPNYSSELNVNALLLGDSALYLCASSSTPAGNTEAFFGQGTRLTVV.

The rearrangement links TRBV29-1 to TRBJ2-3; unclear D gene. Germline V CDR1 and CDR2: SQVTM, ANQGSEA. This CDR3 comprises 12 residues. V dropped 0 bases and J dropped 3 bases, with 4 bases sitting between them. The CDR3 here is CSVEEVTDTQYF. The DNA of the CDR3 is TGCAGCGTTGAAGAAGTAACAGATACGCAGTATTTT.

The V gene is TRBV5-6, the J gene TRBJ1-1; a possible D gene is TRBD1 (5 bases). The V and J ends lost 3 bases and 3 bases respectively, with 21 bases between them. Germline values: CDR1 SGHDT, CDR2 YYEEEE. The CDR3 has 17 amino acids. The CDR3 DNA reads as TGTGCCAGCAGCTCGGCCTCGGGACTGTTAGGTTACACTGAAGCTTTCTTT. It encodes CASSSASGLLGYTEAFF.

The rearrangement joins TRBV5-1 to TRBJ2-5; tentatively, D is TRBD2 (5 bases). The ends were cut back, 0 bases at V and 0 bases at J, with 6 bases in the middle. CDR3 length equals 14 residues. The V gene's germline CDR1 is SGHRS and CDR2 YFSETQ. The chain's CDR3 is CASSLAGYQETQYF. CDR3 nucleotide sequence: TGCGCCAGCAGCTTGGCGGGGTACCAAGAGACCCAGTACTTC.

The rearrangement links TRBV6-6 to TRBJ1-4, with TRBD1 matching 10 bases. The ends lost 6 bases at V and 1 base at J; junction bases unmatched: 5. The V gene's germline CDR1 is MNHNY and CDR2 SVGAGI (reference sequence). CDR3 length equals 16 residues. CDR3 residues: CASRQGQGRTNEKLFF. As DNA, the CDR3 is TGTGCCAGCAGGCAGGGACAGGGGCGAACTAATGAAAAACTGTTTTTT.

With respect to this clone: Other nucleotide sequences from this sample produce the same CDR3. The genes are TRBV6-6 and TRBJ2-5; D might be TRBD1 or TRBD2, each matching 5 bases. Trimming took off 2 bases at V and 4 bases at J, with 8 bases between the two ends. The germline V gene encodes CDR1 MNHNY and CDR2 SVGAGI (reference sequence). The CDR3 is 13 residues long. This CDR3 is CASSYGGGETQYF. DNA for the CDR3: TGTGCCAGCAGTTACGGGGGTGGAGAGACCCAGTACTTC.

This clone was seen just once. The chain uses TRBV19 and TRBJ2-7; D ambiguous. The V gene's germline CDR1 is LNHDA and CDR2 SQIVND (reference sequence). V was clipped by 3 bases and J by 10 bases, with 16 bases between them. The CDR3 is 13 amino acids. In DNA form, the CDR3 reads TGTGCCAGTAGTATCCCCTCGCAGGCCGAACAGTACTTC. Translation gives CASSIPSQAEQYF.

This clone came up once. The chain joins TRBV7-2 to TRBJ1-1; a possible D gene is TRBD1 (6 bases). The CDR3 totals 13 residues. CDR1 is SGHTA, CDR2 FQGNSA, per germline. V was shortened by 6 bases and J by 8 bases, with 16 bases between the two germline ends. Here the CDR3 DNA reads TGTGCCAGCAGTACTAACAGGGTCAACGAAGCTTTCTTT. Translating it yields CASSTNRVNEAFF.

The chain links TRBV27 to TRBJ2-1; D not resolved. CDR1 MNHEY and CDR2 SMNVEV come from the germline V gene (reference sequence). The germline V and J ends were trimmed by 3 bases and 2 bases, with 8 bases remaining between them. This CDR3 has 14 residues. The CDR3, as DNA: TGTGCCAGCAGTTTTCAGGCGCCCTACAATGAGCAGTTCTTC. It yields the protein CASSFQAPYNEQFF.

The chain combines TRBV29-1 with TRBJ2-1; perhaps TRBD2 as D (6 bases). Trimming removed 3 bases at V and 4 bases at J, with 7 bases between. Germline CDR1 SQVTM, CDR2 ANQGSEA. The CDR3 sequence is 12 residues long. CDR3 DNA: TGCAGCGTTGATGCGGGGTACAATGAGCAGTTCTTC. Protein sequence: CSVDAGYNEQFF.

The chain combines TRBV28 with TRBJ1-4; D call uncertain. This CDR3 spans 16 amino acids. Trimming took 3 bases from V and 1 from J, leaving 12 bases between them. Germline V gene sequence: CDR1 MDHEN, CDR2 SYDVKM. CDR3 in amino acids: CASSFASGLTNEKLFF. DNA for the CDR3: TGTGCCAGCAGTTTTGCCTCGGGTCTAACTAATGAAAAACTGTTTTTT.

The chain employs TRBV29-1 and TRBJ1-5; the D gene is possibly TRBD1 (5 bases). V was clipped by 3 bases and J by 9 bases, with 15 bases between them. The germline V gene encodes CDR1 SQVTM and CDR2 ANQGSEA. The CDR3 contains 13 residues. CDR3 sequence (DNA): TGCAGCGTTGATGAAGGTACCGGGGGGCCCCAGCATTTT. Amino acids: CSVDEGTGGPQHF. The full variable domain, its missing parts supplied by reference TRBV29-1 and TRBJ1-5, is SAVISQKPSRDICQRGTSLTIQCQVDSQVTMMFWYRQQPGQSLTLIATANQGSEATYESGFVIDKFPISRPNLTFSTLTVSNMSPEDSSIYLCSVDEGTGGPQHFGDGTRLSIL.

As DNA, the CDR3 is TGTGCCAGCAGCTTAGGAGCGGAGGGCGAGCAGTACTTC. It codes for CASSLGAEGEQYF. The V and J genes are TRBV7-9 and TRBJ2-7; TRBD2 is a possible D gene (6 bases). Trimming removed 1 base from V and 6 bases from J, with 10 bases in between. The germline CDR1 and CDR2 sequences are SEHNR and FQNEAQ (reference sequence). This CDR3 has 13 residues.

In this sample, this clone turned up a few times. The chain has TRBV10-3 and TRBJ1-1; the D gene is possibly TRBD1 (5 bases). V gave up 11 bases and J gave up 7 bases, with 20 bases separating them. The CDR3 loop spans 13 amino acids. Germline V lookup: CDR1 ENHRY, CDR2 SYGVKD. CDR3 in amino acids: CAHSEGMVGEAFF. CDR3 nucleotide sequence: TGTGCCCACTCGGAGGGGATGGTTGGTGAAGCTTTCTTT.

This clone was observed a handful of times. This chain connects TRBV4-2 to TRBJ2-1, with D perhaps matching TRBD2 (6 bases). The CDR3 has 18 amino acids. CDR1 LGHNA and CDR2 YNFKEQ come from the germline V gene. With 0 bases removed from V and 7 bases from J, the gap between germline ends came to 22 bases. The CDR3 loop reads CASSQDPGREGGKNEQFF. CDR3 bases: TGTGCCAGCAGCCAAGATCCGGGGCGGGAAGGAGGGAAGAATGAGCAGTTCTTC.

J is TRBJ2-7 and V is TRBV19; 7 bases map to TRBD1. The CDR3 extends over 14 amino acids. The germline V gene has CDR1 LNHDA and CDR2 SQIVND (reference sequence). The V segment lost 5 bases and the J segment 0 bases; nucleotides outside the gene matches: 4. The CDR3 DNA reads as TGTGCCAGTAGTCTCCGGGACAGCTCCTACGAGCAGTACTTC. Its translation is CASSLRDSSYEQYF.